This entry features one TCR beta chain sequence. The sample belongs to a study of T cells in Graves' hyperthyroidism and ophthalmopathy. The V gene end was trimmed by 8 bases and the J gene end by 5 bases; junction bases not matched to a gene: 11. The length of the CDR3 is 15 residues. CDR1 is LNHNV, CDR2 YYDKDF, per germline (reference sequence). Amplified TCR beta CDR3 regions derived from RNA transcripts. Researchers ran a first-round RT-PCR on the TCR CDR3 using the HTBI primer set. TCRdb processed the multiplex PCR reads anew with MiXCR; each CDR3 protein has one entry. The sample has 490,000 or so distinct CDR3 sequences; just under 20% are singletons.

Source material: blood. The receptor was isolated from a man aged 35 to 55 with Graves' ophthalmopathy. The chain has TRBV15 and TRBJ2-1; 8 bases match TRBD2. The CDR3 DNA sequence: TGTGCCACCGGACCGAGCGGGAGACTAAACAATGAGCAGTTCTTC. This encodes CATGPSGRLNNEQFF.